These 9 T cell receptor beta chains were sequenced from one sample in a study of T cell repertoires in cytomegalovirus infection. In TCRdb, the reads were re-called with MiXCR into one record per CDR3 protein. Counted here are 500,000 to 600,000 distinct CDR3 sequences, 15% to 20% occurring once; the ten biggest clones make up around 25%. Sequenced: CD8+ T cells from PBMCs. The receptor source for this set is a human donor in good health (CMV status not recorded). Some clones in this sample may be carry-over from other donors' samples.

The chain uses TRBV19 and TRBJ1-6; no definite D call. Trimming took off 5 bases at V and 6 bases at J, with 17 bases between the two ends. Germline lookup yields CDR1 LNHDA and CDR2 SQIVND (reference sequence). The CDR3 sequence is 16 residues long. This CDR3 reads CASSLQSEGVNSPLHF. CDR3 coding DNA: TGTGCCAGTAGTCTCCAAAGTGAGGGTGTTAATTCACCCCTCCACTTT. The full variable domain, its missing parts supplied by reference TRBV19 and TRBJ1-6, is DGGITQSPKYLFRKEGQNVTLSCEQNLNHDAMYWYRQDPGQGLRLIYYSQIVNDFQKGDIAEGYSVSREKKESFPLTVTSAQKNPTAFYLCASSLQSEGVNSPLHFGNGTRLTVT.

The sample holds many counts of this clonotype. The J gene is TRBJ2-2, the V gene TRBV25-1; no clear D. V was clipped by 4 bases and J by 6 bases, with 3 bases between them. The CDR3 covers 11 residues. Germline lookup yields CDR1 MGHDK and CDR2 SYGVNS. This CDR3 is CASSVSGELFF. The CDR3 DNA reads as TGTGCCAGCAGTGTGTCCGGGGAGCTGTTTTTT.

About this clonotype itself: The junction departs from the called germline gene at one end, perhaps through a read error. The chain combines TRBV27 with TRBJ2-1; D remains ambiguous. Germline loops: CDR1 MNHEY, CDR2 SMNVEV (reference sequence). The CDR3 is 12 amino acids. The DNA of the CDR3 is TGTGCAAGCAGTTTATTGGGCAAGGAGCAGTTCTTC. Its translation is CASSLLGKEQFF.

This clonotype has ten or more counts. The J gene is TRBJ2-7, the V gene TRBV7-9, with D possibly matching TRBD1 (6 bases). Trimming shortened V by 6 bases and J by 0 bases, and 21 bases separated the two germline ends. The CDR3 contains 17 residues. Germline loops: CDR1 SEHNR, CDR2 FQNEAQ (reference sequence). The CDR3 spells CASSQPGSAGDSYEQYF. The CDR3 DNA follows: TGTGCCAGCAGTCAACCAGGGTCCGCAGGGGACTCCTACGAGCAGTACTTC.

The gene calls are TRBV12-5 and TRBJ1-1; D not certain. Between the trimmed V and J ends, which lost 5 bases and 1 base, there was a span of 11 bases. CDR1 is LGHNT and CDR2 is FRNRAP in the germline V gene. There are 14 residues in the CDR3. This CDR3 is CASGKATGNTEAFF. CDR3 in DNA: TGTGCTAGTGGTAAGGCTACTGGGAACACTGAAGCTTTCTTT.

This clonotype occurred many times. The chain employs TRBV27 and TRBJ2-7; D gene ambiguous. The CDR3 has 14 amino acids. Trimming pared 5 bases from V and 2 bases from J, leaving 13 bases between. The germline gives CDR1 MNHEY, CDR2 SMNVEV (reference sequence). The CDR3 nucleotides read TGTGCCAGCAGTCTCGGGTCTCCCACCTACGAGCAGTACTTC. Translating gives CASSLGSPTYEQYF.

Here the CDR3 reads CATSDDGQGGSNQPQHF. CDR3 DNA sequence: TGTGCCACCAGTGACGATGGACAGGGGGGTAGCAATCAGCCCCAGCATTTT. This chain connects TRBV24-1 to TRBJ1-5; 10 bases fit TRBD1. Germline CDR1 is KGHDR and CDR2 is SFDVKD. CDR3 size: 17 residues. The J segment lost 0 bases and the V segment lost 4 bases, leaving 5 bases of the junction unmatched.

The table lists this clonotype with many counts. V gene TRBV7-6 combines with J gene TRBJ2-2; 10 bases agree with TRBD2. Germline loops: CDR1 SGHVS, CDR2 FNYEAQ. After removal of 5 bases from V and 3 bases from J, the junction contained 6 bases not matched to a gene. The CDR3 is 16 residues long. CDR3 region: CASSPASGSDTGELFF. Written as DNA, the CDR3 is TGTGCCAGCAGCCCAGCTAGCGGGAGCGACACCGGGGAGCTGTTTTTT.

The table lists this clonotype with many counts. The V and J genes are TRBV12-3 or TRBV12-4 and TRBJ1-1; D unresolved. The V and J ends lost 5 bases and 8 bases respectively, with 12 bases between them. CDR3 length equals 12 residues. The DNA of the CDR3 is TGTGCCAGCAGTGGCGTGAGAACCGAAGCTTTCTTT. Protein sequence: CASSGVRTEAFF.